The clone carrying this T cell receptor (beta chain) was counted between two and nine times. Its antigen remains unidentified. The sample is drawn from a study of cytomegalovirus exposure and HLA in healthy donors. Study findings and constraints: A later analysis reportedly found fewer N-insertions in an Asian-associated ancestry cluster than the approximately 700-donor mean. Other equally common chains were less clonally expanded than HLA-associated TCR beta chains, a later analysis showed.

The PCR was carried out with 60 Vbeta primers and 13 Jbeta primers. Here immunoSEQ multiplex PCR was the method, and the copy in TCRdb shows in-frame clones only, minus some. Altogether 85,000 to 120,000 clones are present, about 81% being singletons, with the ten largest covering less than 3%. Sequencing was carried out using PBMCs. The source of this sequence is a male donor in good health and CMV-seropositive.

DNA for the CDR3: TGTGCCAGCAGCTTACGTCGGGGACAGGCATTCTACGAGCAGTACTTC. Amino acid sequence: CASSLRRGQAFYEQYF. V gene TRBV7-2 combines with J gene TRBJ2-7, with TRBD1 matching over 8 bases. CDR1 and CDR2 (germline): SGHTA, FQGNSA. V shed 2 bases, J shed 3 bases, and the junction held 9 bases outside the gene matches. This CDR3 spans 16 amino acids.